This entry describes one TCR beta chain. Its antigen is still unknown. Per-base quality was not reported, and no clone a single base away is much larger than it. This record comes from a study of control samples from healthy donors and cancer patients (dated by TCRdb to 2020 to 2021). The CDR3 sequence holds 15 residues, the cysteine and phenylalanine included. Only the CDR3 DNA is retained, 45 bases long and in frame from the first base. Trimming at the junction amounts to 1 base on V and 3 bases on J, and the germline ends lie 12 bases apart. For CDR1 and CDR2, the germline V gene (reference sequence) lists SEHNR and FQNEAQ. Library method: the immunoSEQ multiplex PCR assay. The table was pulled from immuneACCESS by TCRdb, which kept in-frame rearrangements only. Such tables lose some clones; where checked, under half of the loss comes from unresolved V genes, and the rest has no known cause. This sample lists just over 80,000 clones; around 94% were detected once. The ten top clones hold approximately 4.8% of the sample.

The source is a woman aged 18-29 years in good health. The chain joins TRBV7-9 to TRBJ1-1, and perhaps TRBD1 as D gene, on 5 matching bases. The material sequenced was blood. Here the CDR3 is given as CASSLVGGGYTEAFF. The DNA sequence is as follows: TGTGCCAGCAGCTTAGTAGGCGGGGGGTACACTGAAGCTTTCTTT.